This is a list of T cell receptor beta chains from one sample in a study of blood T cell repertoires in COVID-19. Using immunoSEQ multiplex PCR, the repertoire was profiled, and TCRdb retains in-frame clones only, with some absent. The profile shows about 90,000 clones, approximately 83% of them singletons. The sample consisted of peripheral blood. The receptors shown here come from a man in his sixties with acute or convalescent COVID-19. The CDR3 runs from the conserved cysteine through the conserved F or W. The order of the fields is V gene, clone size, J gene, D gene, CDR3 length, CDR3 protein, CDR3 DNA. A D gene is named only where the DNA matches it firmly. The size field is filled for only some rows; it gives once, few, many or a size class.

TRBV6-1,NA,TRBJ2-7,NA,16,CASSERTGYMSYEQYF,TGTGCCAGCAGTGAACGTACAGGGTACATGAGCTACGAGCAGTACTTC
TRBV30,NA,TRBJ1-4,NA,12,CAWMYPRGKLFF,TGTGCCTGGATGTACCCTAGGGGGAAACTGTTTTTT
TRBV5-6,NA,TRBJ1-1,NA,15,CASSARTEMNTEAFF,TGTGCCAGCAGCGCAAGGACAGAGATGAACACTGAAGCTTTCTTT
TRBV24-1,NA,TRBJ1-5,NA,14,CATSDLYSNQPQHF,TGTGCCACCAGTGATTTATATAGCAATCAGCCCCAGCATTTT
TRBV4-1,NA,TRBJ2-5,NA,15,CASSQPTRKQETQYF,TGCGCCAGCAGCCAACCAACGAGGAAACAAGAGACCCAGTACTTC
TRBV25-1,NA,TRBJ1-1,NA,14,CASSWGVGGTEAFF,TGTGCCAGCAGTTGGGGGGTAGGAGGGACTGAAGCTTTCTTT
TRBV11-2,NA,TRBJ2-1,NA,11,CASSGTRGQFF,TGTGCCAGCAGCGGGACGCGGGGACAGTTCTTC
TRBV24-1,few,TRBJ2-5,NA,14,CATSDWGVQETQYF,TGTGCCACCAGTGATTGGGGGGTTCAAGAGACCCAGTACTTC
TRBV4-1,once,TRBJ2-1,TRBD1,15,CASSPGQGPYNEQFF,TGCGCCAGCAGCCCGGGACAGGGTCCCTACAATGAGCAGTTCTTC
TRBV7-3,NA,TRBJ2-7,TRBD2,15,CASSLVPSGTYEQYF,TGTGCCAGCAGCTTAGTTCCTAGCGGAACCTACGAGCAGTACTTC
TRBV7-2,NA,TRBJ2-2,TRBD1,18,CASSLAPYRGRGTGELFF,TGTGCCAGCAGCTTAGCCCCTTACAGGGGGCGTGGGACCGGGGAGCTGTTTTTT
TRBV18,few,TRBJ1-2,TRBD1,12,CASSQGAHGYTF,TGTGCCAGCTCACAGGGGGCGCACGGCTACACCTTC
TRBV5-5,NA,TRBJ2-7,TRBD1,14,CASSLWTGEGEQYF,TGTGCCAGCAGCCTTTGGACAGGGGAAGGCGAGCAGTACTTC
TRBV27,NA,TRBJ1-5,TRBD1,15,CASSSLGQGGQPQHF,TGTGCCAGCAGTTCACTCGGACAGGGGGGGCAGCCCCAGCATTTT
TRBV10-3,NA,TRBJ2-5,TRBD2,13,CATASGEGETQYF,TGTGCCACCGCGAGCGGGGAGGGAGAGACCCAGTACTTC
TRBV25-1,NA,TRBJ1-5,TRBD1,16,CASSESRGQSNQPQHF,TGTGCCAGCAGTGAATCAAGGGGGCAGAGCAATCAGCCCCAGCATTTT
TRBV7-2,NA,TRBJ1-5,NA,15,CASSLGGRSNQPQHF,TGTGCCAGCAGCTTAGGGGGGCGGAGCAATCAGCCCCAGCATTTT
TRBV2,NA,TRBJ1-1,NA,15,CASSEALRGGAEAFF,TGTGCCAGCAGTGAAGCGCTTAGGGGTGGTGCTGAAGCTTTCTTT
TRBV18,NA,TRBJ2-1,TRBD2,15,CASSPSSGGNDEQFF,TGTGCCAGCTCACCATCCAGCGGGGGGAACGATGAGCAGTTCTTC
TRBV7-2,NA,TRBJ1-6,NA,16,CASSRQVSSYNSPLHF,TGTGCCAGCAGTCGACAGGTTAGCTCCTATAATTCACCCCTCCACTTT
TRBV4-1,NA,TRBJ2-3,TRBD1,17,CASSQDAAGGSTDTQYF,TGCGCCAGCAGCCAAGATGCGGCAGGGGGAAGCACAGATACGCAGTATTTT
TRBV4-2,NA,TRBJ1-2,TRBD1,17,CASSRGTAGQGRDGYTF,TGTGCCAGCAGCCGGGGGACGGCGGGACAGGGGAGGGATGGCTACACCTTC
TRBV7-2,NA,TRBJ1-1,TRBD1,14,CASSSRQGFTEAFF,TGTGCCAGCAGCTCGAGACAGGGGTTCACTGAAGCTTTCTTT
TRBV6-6,few,TRBJ2-1,NA,15,CASSPGSSISNEQFF,TGTGCCAGCAGCCCCGGTAGCTCGATCTCAAATGAGCAGTTCTTC
TRBV24-1,NA,TRBJ2-1,NA,14,CATSDLGGGNEQFF,TGTGCCACCAGTGATTTAGGGGGTGGGAATGAGCAGTTCTTC
TRBV5-6,once,TRBJ1-2,TRBD1,15,CASSPWTGGLLGYTF,TGTGCCAGCAGCCCTTGGACAGGGGGCTTGCTTGGCTACACCTTC
TRBV5-1,NA,TRBJ2-5,NA,11,CASSSKETQYF,TGCGCCAGCAGCTCCAAAGAGACCCAGTACTTC
TRBV6-2/TRBV6-3,NA,TRBJ2-1,TRBD1,15,CASSKTGEAYNEQFF,TGTGCCAGCAGTAAGACAGGGGAAGCCTACAATGAGCAGTTCTTC
TRBV5-4,NA,TRBJ2-3,TRBD1,16,CATHPGNRGRGDTQYF,TGTGCCACCCACCCGGGGAACAGGGGGCGGGGAGATACGCAGTATTTT
TRBV24-1,NA,TRBJ2-1,NA,12,CATSDSGNEQFF,TGTGCCACCAGTGATTCAGGGAATGAGCAGTTCTTC
TRBV12-5,once,TRBJ1-4,TRBD1,16,CASGSGQGSSGEKLFF,TGTGCTAGTGGTTCTGGACAGGGATCATCAGGAGAAAAACTGTTTTTT
TRBV9,NA,TRBJ2-5,TRBD1,15,CASSPRTGLSETQYF,TGTGCCAGCAGCCCTCGGACAGGTTTGTCGGAGACCCAGTACTTC
TRBV12-3/TRBV12-4,few,TRBJ1-4,NA,13,CASSYGGSEKLFF,TGTGCCAGCAGTTATGGGGGCAGTGAAAAACTGTTTTTT
TRBV6-5,NA,TRBJ1-5,NA,15,CASSRGLFSNQPQHF,TGTGCCAGCAGTAGGGGACTTTTTAGCAATCAGCCCCAGCATTTT
TRBV19,NA,TRBJ1-5,TRBD1,14,CASNGQGASQPQHF,TGTGCCAGTAACGGACAGGGGGCGAGTCAGCCCCAGCATTTT
TRBV5-1,once,TRBJ2-2,TRBD2,19,CASSYIGLAGGRNTGELFF,TGCGCCAGCAGCTACATAGGACTAGCGGGGGGCCGCAACACCGGGGAGCTGTTTTTT
TRBV6-5,NA,TRBJ1-2,TRBD1,14,CASSYVGGGRGYTF,TGTGCCAGCAGTTACGTCGGAGGGGGCCGGGGCTACACCTTC
TRBV2,NA,TRBJ2-7,TRBD1,15,CASGLYRDRVYEQYF,TGTGCCAGCGGGCTTTACCGGGACAGGGTGTACGAGCAGTACTTC
TRBV10-3,NA,TRBJ2-3,TRBD2,14,CATLAGGSTDTQYF,TGTGCCACGTTAGCGGGGGGTAGCACAGATACGCAGTATTTT
TRBV24-1,few,TRBJ2-1,TRBD1,16,CATSDPDRGPYNEQFF,TGTGCCACCAGTGACCCTGACAGGGGCCCGTACAATGAGCAGTTCTTC